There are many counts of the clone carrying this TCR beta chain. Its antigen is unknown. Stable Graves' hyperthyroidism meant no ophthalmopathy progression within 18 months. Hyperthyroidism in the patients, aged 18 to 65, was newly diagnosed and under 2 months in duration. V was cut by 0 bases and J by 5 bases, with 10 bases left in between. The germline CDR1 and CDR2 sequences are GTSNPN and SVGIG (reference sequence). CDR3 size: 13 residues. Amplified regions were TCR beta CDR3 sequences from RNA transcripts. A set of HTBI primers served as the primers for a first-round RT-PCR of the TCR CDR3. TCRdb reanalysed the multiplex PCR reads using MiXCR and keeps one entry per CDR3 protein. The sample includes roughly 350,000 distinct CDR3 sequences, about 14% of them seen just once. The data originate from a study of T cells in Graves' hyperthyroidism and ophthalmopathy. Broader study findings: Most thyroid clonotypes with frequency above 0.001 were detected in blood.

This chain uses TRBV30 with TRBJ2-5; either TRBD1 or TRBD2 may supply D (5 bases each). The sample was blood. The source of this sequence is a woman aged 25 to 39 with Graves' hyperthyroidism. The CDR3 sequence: CAWSVRGSETQYF. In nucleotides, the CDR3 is TGTGCCTGGAGTGTACGGGGCAGCGAGACCCAGTACTTC. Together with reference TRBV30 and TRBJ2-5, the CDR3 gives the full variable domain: SQTIHQWPATLVQPVGSPLSLECTVEGTSNPNLYWYRQAAGRGLQLLFYSVGIGQISSEVPQNLSASRPQDRQFILSSKKLLLSDSGFYLCAWSVRGSETQYFGPGTRLLVL.